One and the same sample provided the 10 T cell receptor beta chains below, sequenced in a study of blood T cell repertoires in COVID-19. Profiled with immunoSEQ multiplex PCR; TCRdb holds only in-frame clones, not every one. The sample has some 250,000 clones, 75% to 90% seen once; the top ten hold just over 3%. The sample consisted of peripheral blood. These receptors came from a woman aged 25 to 39 who had recovered from COVID-19.

J is TRBJ2-2 and V is TRBV7-6; possibly TRBD2 for D (6 bases). With 4 bases removed from V and 2 bases from J, the gap between germline ends came to 11 bases. Germline values: CDR1 SGHVS, CDR2 FNYEAQ. This CDR3 is built from 15 residues. The CDR3 sequence: CASSSSSANTGELFF. The CDR3 region has the DNA TGTGCCAGCAGCTCCTCTAGCGCCAACACCGGGGAGCTGTTTTTT.

J is TRBJ1-3 and V is TRBV30, with D uncertain. The germline gives CDR1 GTSNPN, CDR2 SVGIG (reference sequence). CDR3 length: 13 amino acids. The V end lost 5 bases, the J end lost 0 bases, and 8 bases lay between the germline ends. The CDR3 is CAWLRSSGNTIYF. The DNA for the CDR3 is TGTGCCTGGTTAAGGAGCTCTGGAAACACCATATATTTT.

The V gene is TRBV6-5, the J gene TRBJ1-2, with 9 nucleotides matching TRBD1. With 2 bases clipped from V and 4 bases from J, the junction kept 8 bases outside the gene matches. Germline V lookup: CDR1 MNHEY, CDR2 SVGAGI. CDR3 length: 16 residues. The CDR3 is CASSYGGQGASYGYTF. Here the CDR3 DNA reads TGTGCCAGCAGTTACGGGGGACAGGGAGCCTCCTATGGCTACACCTTC.

Here the CDR3 reads CASSLVSTGAVNQPQHF. Written as DNA, the CDR3 is TGTGCCAGCAGCTTAGTATCGACAGGGGCAGTCAATCAGCCCCAGCATTTT. This chain joins TRBV7-2 and TRBJ1-5; TRBD1 matches at 8 bases. The J segment lost 3 bases and the V segment lost 1 base, leaving 8 bases of the junction unmatched. The CDR3 spans 17 residues. CDR1 and CDR2 (germline): SGHTA, FQGNSA.

J is TRBJ2-3 and V is TRBV2; no clear D gene. This CDR3 is 14 amino acids long. V was trimmed by 0 bases and J by 3 bases, leaving 7 bases between them. Germline CDR1 is SNHLY and CDR2 is FYNNEI. CDR3 coding DNA: TGTGCCAGCAGTGAAGCGCTTCGGACAGATACGCAGTATTTT. It translates to CASSEALRTDTQYF.

This clone was seen a few times. V is TRBV27 and J is TRBJ1-1; D is possibly TRBD1 (5 bases). The V and J ends lost 5 bases and 0 bases respectively, with 10 bases between them. This CDR3 has 14 residues. Germline-derived CDR1 and CDR2 are MNHEY and SMNVEV (reference sequence). The CDR3 loop is CASSDNRMNTEAFF. As DNA, the CDR3 is TGTGCCAGCAGTGATAACAGGATGAACACTGAAGCTTTCTTT.

The CDR3 coding sequence is TGTGCCAGCAGTTTATCTAATTCCGACTATAGCGGGGGCGTAAAACCAAGCTCCTACAATGAGCAGTTCTTC. Translating it yields CASSLSNSDYSGGVKPSSYNEQFF. This sequence joins TRBV27 and TRBJ2-1, with 9 bases fitting TRBD2. V shed 0 bases, J shed 0 bases, and the junction held 24 bases outside the gene matches. The V gene's germline CDR1 is MNHEY and CDR2 SMNVEV (reference sequence). CDR3 length: 24 amino acids.

The V and J genes are TRBV5-4 and TRBJ1-6, with TRBD1 identical over 7 bases. Germline values: CDR1 SGHNT, CDR2 YYREEE (reference sequence). The trim removed 4 bases at V and 13 bases at J, leaving 8 bases unmatched. The CDR3 is 13 residues long. This CDR3 reads CASSLDRDHPLHF. CDR3 nucleotide sequence: TGTGCCAGCAGCCTCGACAGGGACCACCCCCTCCACTTT.

A single count supports this clone. The V call is TRBV5-4, the J call TRBJ2-5, with D possibly being TRBD1 (5 bases). Germline assignment: CDR1 SGHNT and CDR2 YYREEE (reference sequence). CDR3 length: 14 residues. The germline V and J ends were trimmed by 4 bases and 5 bases, with 15 bases remaining between them. The CDR3 bases are TGTGCCAGCAGCGGGGCCTTAGAAGCGGAGACCCAGTACTTC. Its translation is CASSGALEAETQYF.

This clone has more than one count but fewer than ten. The chain is built from TRBV5-1 and TRBJ2-5; weak D call: TRBD1 (5 bases). The V end lost 0 bases, the J end lost 1 base, and 7 bases lay between the germline ends. Per the germline V gene, CDR1 is SGHRS and CDR2 is YFSETQ. The CDR3 is 14 residues long. This chain's CDR3 is CASSLVTAQETQYF. The CDR3 DNA follows: TGCGCCAGCAGCTTGGTGACAGCCCAAGAGACCCAGTACTTC.